The rows below give T cell receptor beta chains drawn from one sample of a study of blood T cell repertoires in COVID-19. Profiling relied on immunoSEQ multiplex PCR, and the TCRdb table lists in-frame clones only, not all of them. The data contain under 200,000 clones, approximately 84% of them singletons. The sequenced material came from peripheral blood. The receptors were gathered from a woman in her forties or fifties with COVID-19, enrolled during active disease. The CDR3 runs from the conserved cysteine through the conserved F or W. The D gene is left open where the match is weak. Expanded clones get a size class; other rows say once, few or many, or leave the size out.

CDR3 DNA,CDR3 protein,D gene,clone size,V gene,J gene
TGTGCCAGCAGCTTAGCCCTAGCGTCCGGGGAGCTGTTTTTT,CASSLALASGELFF,-,-,TRBV7-2,TRBJ2-2
TGTGCCAGCAGCAGAACTAGCGGCCCCTACGAGCAGTACTTC,CASSRTSGPYEQYF,TRBD2,once,TRBV11-2,TRBJ2-7
TGTGCCAGCAGCCAACAGGGGGCTGGACAGCCCCAGCATTTT,CASSQQGAGQPQHF,TRBD1,-,TRBV28,TRBJ1-5
TGTGCCTGGGACAGGGGGGTCAATTCACCCCTCCACTTT,CAWDRGVNSPLHF,TRBD1,-,TRBV30,TRBJ1-6
TGTGCCAGTAGTATGGACAGGAGGATGAACACTGAAGCTTTCTTT,CASSMDRRMNTEAFF,TRBD1,-,TRBV19,TRBJ1-1
TGCGCCAGCAGCTTGGGGGGGCCAAGGGAGACCCAGTACTTC,CASSLGGPRETQYF,-,-,TRBV5-1,TRBJ2-5
TGTGCCAGTAGTATTGAAGGGTCGCGGGGCAATCAGCCCCAGCATTTT,CASSIEGSRGNQPQHF,-,-,TRBV19,TRBJ1-5
TGTGCCAGCAGAGCCAATCTTGACACTGAAGCTTTCTTT,CASRANLDTEAFF,-,-,TRBV2,TRBJ1-1
TGCGCCAGCAGCTTGGTTTGGACTTTCCCCAAAACAGATACGCAGTATTTT,CASSLVWTFPKTDTQYF,-,-,TRBV5-1,TRBJ2-3
TGTGCCAGCAGTTACCTCTCCAACAGGTATGGCAATGAGCAGTTCTTC,CASSYLSNRYGNEQFF,-,few,TRBV6-2/TRBV6-3,TRBJ2-1
TGTGCCAGTAGTACGGGACAGCAAGAGACCCAGTACTTC,CASSTGQQETQYF,TRBD1,-,TRBV19,TRBJ2-5
TGTGCCAGCAGTTTTAGTGACAGGGGTATCAATCAGCCCCAGCATTTT,CASSFSDRGINQPQHF,TRBD1,-,TRBV28,TRBJ1-5
TGTGCCACCGAGAACAGGGGGCATCAGCCCCAGCATTTT,CATENRGHQPQHF,TRBD1,-,TRBV6-5,TRBJ1-5
TGTGCAAGTCGCTCCGGACAGACACCCGCGTCTAATCAGCCCCAGCATTTT,CASRSGQTPASNQPQHF,-,once,TRBV12-2,TRBJ1-5
TGTGCCAGCAGCGCAAGGCCCCCAGGGACTTACAGCAATCAGCCCCAGCATTTT,CASSARPPGTYSNQPQHF,-,-,TRBV3-1/TRBV3-2,TRBJ1-5
TGTGCCAGCAGGAAAGCTAGCGGGGGGCTTGGGGAGCAGTTCTTC,CASRKASGGLGEQFF,TRBD2,once,TRBV6-5,TRBJ2-1
TGTGCCATCGGGACTAGCAATGAGCAGTTCTTC,CAIGTSNEQFF,TRBD2,-,TRBV10-3,TRBJ2-1
TGTGCCAGCAGCCAAGAGGTCAGGAAAAAAGATGGCTACACCTTC,CASSQEVRKKDGYTF,-,few,TRBV4-2,TRBJ1-2
TGTGCCATCAGTCCGGGACAGGGCTCCCTCGAGCAGTACTTC,CAISPGQGSLEQYF,TRBD1,once,TRBV10-3,TRBJ2-7
TGTGCCAGCAGCGTAGTAAGCGGGCCTTCCTACGAGCAGTACTTC,CASSVVSGPSYEQYF,-,-,TRBV9,TRBJ2-7
TGTGCCAGCAGCTTGGCCCTAGAGGGGACCCAGTACTTC,CASSLALEGTQYF,-,-,TRBV5-4,TRBJ2-5
TGTGCCAGCAGCCAAGGGGGCGGTAGCAATCAGCCCCAGCATTTT,CASSQGGGSNQPQHF,-,-,TRBV3-1/TRBV3-2,TRBJ1-5
TGTGCCAGCAGCCTCCGGAGGGCTGAAGCTTTCTTT,CASSLRRAEAFF,-,-,TRBV12-3/TRBV12-4,TRBJ1-1
TGTGCCAGCAGTTTCTCGGGCTCCTATAATTCACCCCTCCACTTT,CASSFSGSYNSPLHF,-,-,TRBV28,TRBJ1-6
TGTGCCAGCAGCTTAGTGGGAGGGAGTATTTCTGAAGCTTTCTTT,CASSLVGGSISEAFF,-,-,TRBV11-2,TRBJ1-1
TGTGCCAGTGGACTTCACTACGAGCAGTACTTC,CASGLHYEQYF,-,once,TRBV19,TRBJ2-7
TGTGCCAGTAGTATTAGTGCCCAGGGGGTCGGATACGAGCAGTACTTC,CASSISAQGVGYEQYF,TRBD1,-,TRBV19,TRBJ2-7
TGTGCCAGCTCACCACAGCCCAGGGGCCCCGGAAACACCATATATTTT,CASSPQPRGPGNTIYF,-,-,TRBV18,TRBJ1-3
TGCGCCAGCAGCCGCGAGGGACAGAGCAATTCACCCCTCCACTTT,CASSREGQSNSPLHF,TRBD1,-,TRBV4-1,TRBJ1-6
TGCGCCAGCAGCTTACCTCCCGGGACAGGGGGTTCTGAAGAGCAGTTCTTC,CASSLPPGTGGSEEQFF,TRBD1,once,TRBV5-1,TRBJ2-1
TGTGCCAGCTCCCCCGAGAGGAATATCGCGAACACCGGGGAGCTGTTTTTT,CASSPERNIANTGELFF,-,-,TRBV5-4,TRBJ2-2
TGTGCCAGCAGTTGGCTCTCTGGGGCCAACGTCCTGACTTTC,CASSWLSGANVLTF,-,-,TRBV27,TRBJ2-6